This TCR beta chain was sequenced in a study of CD8 T cells in Susac syndrome. The CDR3 totals 17 residues. V shed 0 bases and J shed 4 bases, with 16 bases lying between them. Germline values: CDR1 MNHEY, CDR2 SVGAGI. An amount of RNA that ranged from roughly 0.45 to 1 ug was reverse transcribed with random hexamers. From the immunoSEQ multiplex PCR reads, TCRdb called clonotypes with MiXCR, one entry per CDR3 protein. The data hold 170,000 or so distinct CDR3 sequences, with under 95% observed a single time. The chain couples TRBV6-5 to TRBJ1-3; possibly TRBD1 for D (5 bases). The sequenced sample consisted of CD4+ T cells from PBMCs. The TCR comes from a human donor with multiple sclerosis. The CDR3 region is CASSYSSAGNLGNTIYF. The CDR3 DNA reads as TGTGCCAGCAGTTACTCATCTGCAGGGAACCTCGGAAACACCATATATTTT.